Each of the 8 T cell receptor beta chains below was sequenced from the same sample in a study of cytomegalovirus exposure and HLA in healthy donors. Assay used: immunoSEQ multiplex PCR; TCRdb lists only in-frame clones, some missing. The sample has almost 70,000 clones; nearly 96% are singletons. The sample comprised PBMCs. These receptors were collected from a young woman in good health and CMV-seropositive.

The V and J genes are TRBV28 and TRBJ2-7, with D perhaps TRBD1 (6 bases). Trimming took off 6 bases at V and 5 bases at J, with 20 bases between the two ends. The CDR3 loop spans 15 amino acids. Germline values: CDR1 MDHEN, CDR2 SYDVKM. The CDR3 DNA reads as TGTGCCAGCAGGCTGGCCGGGCAGGGGCACCACGAGCAGTACTTC. Residues: CASRLAGQGHHEQYF.

This chain joins TRBV7-8 and TRBJ2-1, with TRBD1 matching over 9 bases. The ends lost 4 bases at V and 6 bases at J; junction bases unmatched: 19. Germline V gene lookup returns CDR1 SGHVS and CDR2 FQNEAQ. This CDR3 has 19 amino acids. CDR3 DNA: TGTGCCAGCAGCTCACACATTCCCTTTCGGGACAGGGTCCTCAATGAGCAGTTCTTC. Translating it yields CASSSHIPFRDRVLNEQFF.

Only one count was recorded for this clone. This chain connects TRBV21-1 to TRBJ2-7; TRBD1, the D gene given by the table, was not confirmed from the DNA. TRBV21-1 is tagged as a pseudogene. The CDR3 totals 15 residues. In DNA, the CDR3 is TGTGCCAAAAAACATGGGGGCAGAAAACCCTACGAGCAGTACTTC. Translation: CAKKHGGRKPYEQYF.

The gene calls are TRBV28 and TRBJ2-7; 7 bases line up with TRBD2. Germline assignment: CDR1 MDHEN and CDR2 SYDVKM. The V gene end was trimmed by 2 bases and the J gene end by 5 bases; junction bases not matched to a gene: 6. This CDR3 has 14 residues. The chain's CDR3 is CASSLRTRSDEQYF. The CDR3 DNA reads as TGTGCCAGCAGTTTAAGGACTAGATCGGACGAGCAGTACTTC.

CDR3 sequence (DNA): TGCAGCGTTGAACTGCGGGAGGCCTACAATGAGCAGTTCTTC. It specifies CSVELREAYNEQFF. The genes are TRBV29-1 and TRBJ2-1, with 8 bases aligning to TRBD2. The CDR3 is 14 amino acids. Germline V gives CDR1 SQVTM, CDR2 ANQGSEA. V was pared by 2 bases and J by 2 bases, with 2 bases of the junction left unmatched.

The chain has TRBV7-8 and TRBJ1-5; maybe TRBD1 (6 bases). Germline CDR1 SGHVS, CDR2 FQNEAQ. This CDR3 is built from 14 residues. V lost 5 bases to trimming and J lost 6 bases, with 14 bases between them. CDR3 region: CASSAPGVGQPQHF. In nucleotides, the CDR3 is TGTGCCAGCAGCGCTCCAGGGGTTGGTCAGCCCCAGCATTTT.

V gene TRBV4-2 combines with J gene TRBJ2-1; TRBD2 matches 8 bases. J was trimmed by 5 bases and V by 3 bases; bases with no gene match: 12. Germline V gene data show CDR1 as LGHNA and CDR2 as YNFKEQ. This CDR3 comprises 17 residues. CDR3 sequence: CASSHEVAFGGDNEQFF. CDR3 sequence (DNA): TGTGCCAGCAGCCATGAAGTAGCCTTCGGGGGGGACAATGAGCAGTTCTTC.

The chain has TRBV7-2 and TRBJ2-7; 10 bases map to TRBD2. Germline assignment: CDR1 SGHTA and CDR2 FQGNSA. V gave up 4 bases and J gave up 4 bases; unmatched junction bases: 7. The length of the CDR3 is 15 residues. The CDR3 is CASSYLAGDSYEQYF. The CDR3 bases are TGTGCCAGCAGCTACCTAGCGGGAGATAGTTACGAGCAGTACTTC.